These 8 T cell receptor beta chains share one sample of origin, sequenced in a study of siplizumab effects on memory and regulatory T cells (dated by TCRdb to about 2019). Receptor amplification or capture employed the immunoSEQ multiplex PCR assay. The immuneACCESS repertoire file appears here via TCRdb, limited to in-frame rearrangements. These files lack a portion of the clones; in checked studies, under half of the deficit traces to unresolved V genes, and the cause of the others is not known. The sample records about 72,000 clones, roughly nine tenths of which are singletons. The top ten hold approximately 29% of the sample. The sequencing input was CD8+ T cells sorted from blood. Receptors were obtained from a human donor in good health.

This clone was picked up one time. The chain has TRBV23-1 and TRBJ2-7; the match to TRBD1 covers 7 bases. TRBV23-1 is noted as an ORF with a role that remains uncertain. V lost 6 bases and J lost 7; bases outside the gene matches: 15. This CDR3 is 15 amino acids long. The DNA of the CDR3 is TGCGCCAGCAGGGATAGACAGGGTGACGGCTATGAGCAGTACTTC. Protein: CASRDRQGDGYEQYF.

CDR3 DNA: TGTGCCAGCAGCTCAAGCGGAGACTCCTACAATGAGCAGTTCTTC. This translates into CASSSSGDSYNEQFF. The rearrangement joins TRBV7-9 to TRBJ2-1, with D possibly TRBD2 on 5 matching bases. The germline gives CDR1 SEHNR, CDR2 FQNEAQ (reference sequence). CDR3 size: 15 residues. With 4 bases removed from V and 0 bases from J, the gap between germline ends came to 10 bases. Using reference TRBV7-9 and TRBJ2-1 for the parts outside the CDR3, the full variable domain is DTGVSQNPRHKITKRGQNVTFRCDPISEHNRLYWYRQTLGQGPEFLTYFQNEAQLEKSRLLSDRFSAERPKGSFSTLEIQRTEQGDSAMYLCASSSSGDSYNEQFFGPGTRLTVL.

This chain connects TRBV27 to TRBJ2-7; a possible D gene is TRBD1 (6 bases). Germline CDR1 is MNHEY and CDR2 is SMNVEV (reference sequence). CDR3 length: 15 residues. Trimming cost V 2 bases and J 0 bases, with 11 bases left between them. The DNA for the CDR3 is TGTGCCAGCAGTTTAGAGGGGACACCCTCCTACGAGCAGTACTTC. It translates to CASSLEGTPSYEQYF.

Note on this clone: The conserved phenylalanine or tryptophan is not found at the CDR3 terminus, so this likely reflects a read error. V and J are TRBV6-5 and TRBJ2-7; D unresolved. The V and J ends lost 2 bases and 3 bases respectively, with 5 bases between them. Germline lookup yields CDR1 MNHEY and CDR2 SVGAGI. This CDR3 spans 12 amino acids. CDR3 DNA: TGTGCCAGCAGTTACGGGCGCTACGAGCAGTACCTC. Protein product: CASSYGRYEQYL.

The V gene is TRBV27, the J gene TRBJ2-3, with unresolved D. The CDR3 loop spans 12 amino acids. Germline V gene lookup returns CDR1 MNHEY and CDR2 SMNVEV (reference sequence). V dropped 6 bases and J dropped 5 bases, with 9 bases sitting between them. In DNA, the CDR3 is TGTGCCAGCAGGACGATGGTAGATACGCAGTATTTT. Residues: CASRTMVDTQYF.

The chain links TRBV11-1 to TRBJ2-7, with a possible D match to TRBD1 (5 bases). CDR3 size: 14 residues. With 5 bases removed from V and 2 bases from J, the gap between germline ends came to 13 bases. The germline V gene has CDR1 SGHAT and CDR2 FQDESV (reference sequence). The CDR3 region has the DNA TGTGCCAGCAGCCCACCGACAGTAACCTACGAGCAGTACTTC. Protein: CASSPPTVTYEQYF.

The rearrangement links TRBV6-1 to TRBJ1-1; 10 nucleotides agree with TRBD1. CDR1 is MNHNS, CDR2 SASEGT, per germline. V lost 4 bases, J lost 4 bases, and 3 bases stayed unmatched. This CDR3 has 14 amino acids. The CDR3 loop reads CASSVGDRGTEAFF. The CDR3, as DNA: TGTGCCAGCAGTGTAGGGGACAGGGGCACTGAAGCTTTCTTT.

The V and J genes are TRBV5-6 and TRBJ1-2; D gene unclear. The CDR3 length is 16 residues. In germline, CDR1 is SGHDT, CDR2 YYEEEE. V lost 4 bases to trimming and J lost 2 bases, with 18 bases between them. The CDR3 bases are TGTGCCAGCAGCCCTACAGCCTACGGATCCAACTATGGCTACACCTTC. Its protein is CASSPTAYGSNYGYTF.